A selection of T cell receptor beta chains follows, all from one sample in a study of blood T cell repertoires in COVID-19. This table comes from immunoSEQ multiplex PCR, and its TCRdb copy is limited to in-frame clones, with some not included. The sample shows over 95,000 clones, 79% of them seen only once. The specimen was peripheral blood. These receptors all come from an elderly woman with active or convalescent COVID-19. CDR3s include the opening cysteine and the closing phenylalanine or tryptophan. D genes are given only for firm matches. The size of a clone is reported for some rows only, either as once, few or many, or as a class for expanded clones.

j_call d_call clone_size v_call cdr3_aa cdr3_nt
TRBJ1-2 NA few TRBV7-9 CASSLVGADTYGYTF TGTGCCAGCAGCTTAGTGGGGGCGGACACTTATGGCTACACCTTC
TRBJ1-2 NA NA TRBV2 CASSTGTISYGYTF TGTGCCAGCAGTACAGGGACTATTTCCTATGGCTACACCTTC
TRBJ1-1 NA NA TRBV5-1 CASSPNRTLSNTEAFF TGTGCCAGCAGCCCCAATCGGACTCTTTCGAACACTGAAGCTTTCTTT
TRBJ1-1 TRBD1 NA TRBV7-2 CASSLSPGGATEAFF TGTGCCAGCAGCTTGAGCCCAGGGGGCGCCACTGAAGCTTTCTTT
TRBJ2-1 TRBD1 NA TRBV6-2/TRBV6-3 CASSYGTGSGNEQFF TGTGCCAGCAGTTACGGGACAGGGTCGGGGAATGAGCAGTTCTTC
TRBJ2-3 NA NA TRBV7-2 CASSLGMSTDTQYF TGTGCCAGCAGCTTAGGTATGAGCACAGATACGCAGTATTTT
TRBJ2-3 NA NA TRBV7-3 CASSLQAGDTQYF TGTGCCAGCAGCTTACAAGCGGGAGATACGCAGTATTTT
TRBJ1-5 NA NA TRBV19 CASSIRGSGVLPPQHF TGTGCCAGTAGTATTCGAGGGTCCGGTGTTCTTCCGCCCCAGCATTTT
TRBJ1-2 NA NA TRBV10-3 CAIRLGGEYGYTF TGTGCCATCAGACTCGGAGGTGAATATGGCTACACCTTC
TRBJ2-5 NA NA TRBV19 CASSILGLEETQYF TGTGCCAGTAGTATTTTAGGACTGGAAGAGACCCAGTACTTC
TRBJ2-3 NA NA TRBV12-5 CASGFSRSGWGTDTQYF TGTGCTAGTGGTTTCAGTAGATCGGGATGGGGCACAGATACGCAGTATTTT
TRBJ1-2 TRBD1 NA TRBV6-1 CASSERFNRGDGYTF TGTGCCAGCAGTGAAAGGTTCAACAGGGGCGATGGCTACACCTTC
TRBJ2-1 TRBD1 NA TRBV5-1 CASSFLPSTGGNEQFF TGCGCCAGCAGCTTCCTCCCCTCGACAGGGGGCAATGAGCAGTTCTTC
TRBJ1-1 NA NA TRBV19 CASSIIPGGTEAFF TGTGCCAGTAGTATAATCCCGGGAGGAACTGAAGCTTTCTTT
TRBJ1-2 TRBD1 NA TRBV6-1 CASSEGDRVNYGYTF TGTGCCAGCAGTGAAGGGGACAGGGTGAACTATGGCTACACCTTC
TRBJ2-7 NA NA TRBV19 CASSIASQNEQYF TGTGCCAGTAGTATAGCGAGCCAAAACGAGCAGTACTTC
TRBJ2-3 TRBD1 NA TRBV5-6 CASSSGTGGTDTQYF TGTGCCAGCAGCTCTGGGACAGGGGGCACAGATACGCAGTATTTT
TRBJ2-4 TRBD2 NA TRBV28 CASSMTSGSDIQYF TGTGCCAGCAGTATGACTAGCGGGTCGGACATTCAGTACTTC
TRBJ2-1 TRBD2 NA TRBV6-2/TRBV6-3 CASSYSYVWTSGRQTHNEQFF TGTGCCAGCAGTTACTCGTACGTTTGGACTAGCGGGAGGCAAACCCACAATGAGCAGTTCTTC
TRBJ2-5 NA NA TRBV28 CASSLTPPSRETQYF TGTGCCAGCAGTTTAACTCCTCCTAGTAGAGAGACCCAGTACTTC
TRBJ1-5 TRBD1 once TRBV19 CASNRQGAGVQPQHF TGTGCCAGCAATAGACAGGGGGCGGGGGTTCAGCCCCAGCATTTT
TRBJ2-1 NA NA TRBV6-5 CASSTSYGSGEQFF TGTGCCAGCAGTACCTCGTACGGGTCCGGTGAGCAGTTCTTC
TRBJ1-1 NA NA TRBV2 CASVSGDGWNTEAFF TGTGCCAGCGTTTCAGGGGATGGGTGGAACACTGAAGCTTTCTTT
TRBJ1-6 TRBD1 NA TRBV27 CASRADRVWSYNSPLHF TGTGCCAGCCGTGCCGACAGGGTTTGGTCCTATAATTCACCCCTCCACTTT
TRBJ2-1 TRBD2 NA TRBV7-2 CASSKLAGLGDEQFF TGTGCCAGCAGCAAACTAGCGGGGCTCGGTGATGAGCAGTTCTTC
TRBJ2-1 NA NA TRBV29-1 CSVEWEHTNEQFF TGCAGCGTTGAATGGGAGCACACCAATGAGCAGTTCTTC
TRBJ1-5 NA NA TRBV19 CASSQGEGTQPQHF TGTGCCAGTAGCCAAGGGGAGGGTACTCAGCCCCAGCATTTT
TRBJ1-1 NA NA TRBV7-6 CASSSSPRRLGDNTEAFF TGTGCCAGCAGCTCCTCACCGCGGCGCCTAGGAGATAACACTGAAGCTTTCTTT
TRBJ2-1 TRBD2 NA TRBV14 CASSQDSGRRYEQFF TGTGCCAGCAGCCAAGATAGCGGGAGGAGGTATGAGCAGTTCTTC
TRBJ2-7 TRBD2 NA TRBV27 CASSRLRLAGDNEQYF TGTGCCAGCAGTCGGCTTCGACTAGCGGGAGACAACGAGCAGTACTTC
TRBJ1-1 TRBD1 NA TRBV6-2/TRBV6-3 CASSYNRGGGNTEAFF TGTGCCAGCAGTTACAACAGGGGAGGCGGGAACACTGAAGCTTTCTTT
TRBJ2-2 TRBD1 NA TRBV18 CASSPTGADTGELFF TGTGCCAGCTCACCAACAGGGGCGGACACCGGGGAGCTGTTTTTT
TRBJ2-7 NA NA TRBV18 CASSPQRSPYEQYF TGTGCCAGCTCACCCCAACGGAGTCCCTACGAGCAGTACTTC
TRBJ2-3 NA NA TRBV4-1 CASSHGQGRGGADTQYF TGCGCCAGCAGCCACGGACAGGGAAGGGGGGGAGCAGATACGCAGTATTTT
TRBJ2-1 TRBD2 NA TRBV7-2 CASSTGLAGGGNEQFF TGTGCCAGCAGCACGGGACTAGCGGGAGGAGGCAATGAGCAGTTCTTC
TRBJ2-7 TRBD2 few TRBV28 CASSPPGLVSYEQYF TGTGCCAGCAGTCCCCCGGGACTAGTCTCCTACGAGCAGTACTTC
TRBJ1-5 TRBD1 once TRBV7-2 CASSSFRGHGQPQHF TGTGCCAGCAGCTCCTTCAGGGGGCACGGTCAGCCCCAGCATTTT
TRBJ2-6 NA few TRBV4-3 CASSPQSEVLDVLTF TGCGCCAGCAGCCCCCAAAGCGAGGTTCTGGACGTCCTGACTTTC
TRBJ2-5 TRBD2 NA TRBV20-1 CSVSGSETQYF TGCAGTGTTAGCGGGAGTGAGACCCAGTACTTC
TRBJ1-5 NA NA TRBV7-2 CASSSQGSGVPPQHF TGTGCCAGCAGCTCCCAGGGCAGTGGTGTCCCGCCCCAGCATTTT
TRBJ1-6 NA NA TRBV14 CASSQYGDSPLHF TGTGCCAGCAGCCAATATGGAGATTCACCCCTCCACTTT
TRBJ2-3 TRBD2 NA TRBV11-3 CASSLRTSGRVDTQYF TGTGCCAGCAGCCTGCGGACTAGCGGGAGGGTAGATACGCAGTATTTT
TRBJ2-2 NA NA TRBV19 CASRLANTGELFF TGTGCCAGTAGACTAGCTAACACCGGGGAGCTGTTTTTT
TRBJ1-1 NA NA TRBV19 CASRARTEAFF TGTGCCAGTAGAGCAAGAACTGAAGCTTTCTTT
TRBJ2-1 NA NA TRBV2 CASSNRDIHEQFF TGTGCCAGCAGTAACCGGGACATTCATGAGCAGTTCTTC
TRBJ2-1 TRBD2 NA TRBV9 CASSVGLAGVGGNEQFF TGTGCCAGCAGCGTAGGTCTAGCGGGAGTGGGTGGGAATGAGCAGTTCTTC
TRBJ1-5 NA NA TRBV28 CASPPDQPQHF TGTGCCAGCCCCCCCGATCAGCCCCAGCATTTT